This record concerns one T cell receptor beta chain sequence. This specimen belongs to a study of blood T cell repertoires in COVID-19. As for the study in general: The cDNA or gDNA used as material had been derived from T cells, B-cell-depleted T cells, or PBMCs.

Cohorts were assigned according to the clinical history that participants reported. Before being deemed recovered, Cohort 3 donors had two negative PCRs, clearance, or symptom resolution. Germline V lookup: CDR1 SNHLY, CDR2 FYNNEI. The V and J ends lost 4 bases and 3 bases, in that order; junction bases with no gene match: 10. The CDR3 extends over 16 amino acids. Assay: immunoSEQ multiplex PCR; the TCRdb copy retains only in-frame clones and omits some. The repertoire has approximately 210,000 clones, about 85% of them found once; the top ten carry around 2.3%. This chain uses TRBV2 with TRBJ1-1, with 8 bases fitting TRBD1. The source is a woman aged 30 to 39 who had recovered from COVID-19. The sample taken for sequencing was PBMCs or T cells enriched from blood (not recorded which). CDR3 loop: CASSGNSGTGYTEAFF. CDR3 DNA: TGTGCCAGCAGTGGAAATTCCGGGACAGGCTACACTGAAGCTTTCTTT.